This T cell receptor (beta chain) was recorded in a study of cytomegalovirus exposure and HLA in healthy donors. Study in general: In a previous analysis, 110 million or so unique TCR beta sequences were found from 170 million or so T cells. Whole-study results and caveats: DRB1 had the most TCR associations and HLA-C the fewest, a later analysis found, with rates varying by HLA locus. The study put about 180 TCR beta chains on its list as cytomegalovirus-associated.

It was with 60 Vbeta and 13 Jbeta primers that the PCR ran. The method was immunoSEQ multiplex PCR; TCRdb's version includes in-frame clones alone and lacks a portion of them. The sample carries around 150,000 clones, 80% recorded once. The germline V gene has CDR1 SGHTA and CDR2 FQGNSA. V lost 2 bases to trimming and J lost 4 bases, with 6 bases between them. The CDR3 runs to 13 residues. This clone was counted a single time. No antigen is known for it. The chain combines TRBV7-2 with TRBJ2-1; D is undetermined. This receptor was taken from a middle-aged woman in good health and CMV-seronegative. The specimen was PBMCs. CDR3 protein: CASSLHNYNEQFF. The CDR3 DNA sequence: TGTGCCAGCAGCTTACACAATTACAATGAGCAGTTCTTC.